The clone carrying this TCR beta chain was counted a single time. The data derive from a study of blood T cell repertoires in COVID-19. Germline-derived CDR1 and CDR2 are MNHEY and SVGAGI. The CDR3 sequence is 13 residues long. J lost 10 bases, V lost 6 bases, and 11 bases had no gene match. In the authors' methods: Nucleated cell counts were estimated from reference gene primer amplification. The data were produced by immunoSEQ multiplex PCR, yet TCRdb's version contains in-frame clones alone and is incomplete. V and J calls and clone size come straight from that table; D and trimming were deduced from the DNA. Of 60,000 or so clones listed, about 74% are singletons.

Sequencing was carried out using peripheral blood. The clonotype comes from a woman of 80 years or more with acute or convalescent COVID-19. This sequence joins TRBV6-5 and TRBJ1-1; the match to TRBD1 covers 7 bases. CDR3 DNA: TGTGCCAGCAGAGTCGACAGGGTTTATGGAGCTTTCTTT. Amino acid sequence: CASRVDRVYGAFF.